Presented here are 21 T cell receptor beta chains from one specimen sequenced in a study of identical twins' blood T cells. TCRdb reprocessed the 5' RACE reads via MiXCR and lists one record per CDR3 protein. The sample holds 350,000 to 400,000 distinct CDR3 sequences; roughly 31% are singletons and the top ten take 6% to 7%. The sequenced material came from PBMCs. The source is a woman aged 18 to 55 in good health.

There are a few counts of this clonotype. The chain uses TRBV19 and TRBJ1-2; 10 bases map to TRBD1. The CDR3 covers 15 residues. Germline assignment: CDR1 LNHDA and CDR2 SQIVND (reference sequence). Trimming removed 3 bases from V and 7 bases from J; junction bases left unmatched: 8. The chain's CDR3 is CASSIRDRGSRGYTF. The CDR3, as DNA: TGTGCCAGTAGTATCCGGGACAGGGGATCGCGTGGCTACACCTTC.

This clonotype was recorded many times. The genes are TRBV29-1 and TRBJ1-2, with D tentatively TRBD1 (5 bases). CDR1 and CDR2 (germline): SQVTM, ANQGSEA. The CDR3 totals 12 residues. V was cut by 4 bases and J by 2 bases, with 8 bases left in between. This CDR3 is CSVGSGNYGYTF. CDR3 nucleotides: TGCAGCGTTGGATCAGGGAACTATGGCTACACCTTC.

The chain joins TRBV3-1 to TRBJ2-2; D remains unclear. The CDR3 sequence is 13 residues long. Germline loops: CDR1 LGHDT, CDR2 YNNKEL (reference sequence). Trimming took off 3 bases at V and 6 bases at J, with 8 bases between the two ends. CDR3: CASSHSSPGELFF. The CDR3 bases are TGTGCCAGCAGCCATTCTTCCCCCGGGGAGCTGTTTTTT.

This clonotype was counted only a few times. The chain carries TRBV10-3 and TRBJ1-3, with unresolved D. This CDR3 spans 14 amino acids. V lost 3 bases to trimming and J lost 0 bases, with 6 bases between them. Per germline, CDR1 ENHRY and CDR2 SYGVKD. The CDR3 loop is CAISDSTSGNTIYF. Here the CDR3 DNA reads TGTGCCATCAGTGACAGCACCTCTGGAAACACCATATATTTT.

CDR3 amino acids: CSARDQGREETQYF. The CDR3 nucleotides are TGCAGTGCTAGAGATCAGGGCCGAGAAGAGACCCAGTACTTC. V and J are TRBV20-1 and TRBJ2-5; perhaps TRBD1 as D (5 bases). CDR1 and CDR2 from the germline V gene are DFQATT and SNEGSKA (reference sequence). V was cut by 0 bases and J by 3 bases, with 11 bases left in between. This CDR3 is built from 14 residues.

This chain links TRBV12-3 or TRBV12-4 with TRBJ2-1; maybe TRBD2 (6 bases). The CDR3 contains 14 residues. With 4 bases removed from V and 5 bases from J, the gap between germline ends came to 12 bases. This chain's CDR3 is CASSSRGSHNEQFF. CDR3 bases: TGTGCCAGCAGTTCCCGGGGGTCTCACAATGAGCAGTTCTTC.

This clonotype was counted between two and nine times. One end of the junction varies from germline; a read error may be responsible. V usage is TRBV11-2 and J usage is TRBJ1-1; weak D call: TRBD1 (5 bases). The CDR3 extends over 13 amino acids. Germline V gene sequence: CDR1 SGHAT, CDR2 FQNNGV. CDR3 nucleotides: TGTGCCAGCAGCTTGGGGCGGAACACTGGAGCTTTCTTT. It encodes CASSLGRNTGAFF.

This clonotype was seen more than once but under ten times. The chain links TRBV11-2 to TRBJ1-4; D remains ambiguous. The V gene's germline CDR1 is SGHAT and CDR2 FQNNGV. This CDR3 spans 15 amino acids. Trimming removed 6 bases at V and 0 bases at J, with 11 bases between. DNA of the CDR3: TGTGCCAGCAGAGTAGGCGGGTCAACTAATGAAAAACTGTTTTTT. Translating gives CASRVGGSTNEKLFF.

In the case of this clonotype: At one boundary the junction diverges from the germline segment, which might be a read error. The rearrangement uses TRBV5-1 and TRBJ1-2; D unresolved. The CDR3 length is 11 residues. Germline V gives CDR1 SGHRS, CDR2 YFSETQ. CDR3 sequence (DNA): TGCGCCAGCCACGAGGGCTATGGCTACATCTTC. Its translation: CASHEGYGYIF.

The chain recombines TRBV7-7 with TRBJ1-1; D is unresolved. The germline V gene encodes CDR1 SSHAT and CDR2 FNYEAQ (reference sequence). The CDR3 is 13 residues long. The CDR3 coding sequence is TGTTCTAGCAGCTTGCTGGTAGGGACTGAAGCTTTCTTT. This gives the protein CSSSLLVGTEAFF.

The rearrangement links TRBV12-3 or TRBV12-4 to TRBJ1-1; no definite D call. The V gene lost 2 bases and the J gene lost 8 bases, with 12 bases spanning the gap. The CDR3 loop spans 13 amino acids. This chain's CDR3 is CASSLLATQEAFF. CDR3 sequence (DNA): TGTGCCAGCAGTTTATTGGCGACACAGGAAGCTTTCTTT.

This clonotype occurred many times. The chain combines TRBV10-2 with TRBJ1-2, with 8 bases fitting TRBD1. Germline-derived CDR1 and CDR2 are WSHSY and SAAADI. V shed 5 bases and J 3 bases; nucleotides not matched to a gene: 5. The CDR3 length is 14 residues. The CDR3 bases are TGCGCCAGCAGTAACGGACAGGGCCACTATGGCTACACCTTC. This encodes CASSNGQGHYGYTF.

This clonotype was detected many times. This chain uses TRBV12-3 or TRBV12-4 with TRBJ1-2; D is unresolved. This CDR3 is built from 12 residues. V was cut by 3 bases and J by 7 bases, with 9 bases left in between. CDR3 in amino acids: CASSLSGRGYTF. CDR3 coding DNA: TGTGCCAGCAGTTTGTCGGGTCGTGGCTACACCTTC.

This clonotype has just a few counts. This chain connects TRBV21-1 to TRBJ2-2; the D call of TRBD2 is as the table states it, not checked on the DNA. TRBV21-1 is classified as a pseudogene. This CDR3 has 18 amino acids. In nucleotides, the CDR3 is TGTGCCAGCAGCGAGAAGCCCCCGCTAGCGGCGAACACCGGGGAGCTGCTTTTT. Residues: CASSEKPPLAANTGELLF.

This clonotype was observed a few times. This sequence joins TRBV7-9 and TRBJ1-6; D not certain. The CDR3 has 14 amino acids. CDR1 and CDR2 from the germline V gene are SEHNR and FQNEAQ (reference sequence). V lost 3 bases and J lost 6, with 9 bases in between. The CDR3 here is CASSFGRRNSPLHF. Here the CDR3 DNA reads TGTGCCAGCAGCTTTGGCCGGCGTAATTCACCCCTCCACTTT.

The gene calls are TRBV6-1 and TRBJ2-4; TRBD2 aligns across 12 bases. The V gene's germline CDR1 is MNHNS and CDR2 SASEGT. The CDR3 contains 17 residues. Germline trimming cut 0 bases from V and 4 bases from J; bases unmatched to any gene: 4. The CDR3 DNA sequence: TGTGCCAGCAGTGAAGCGGCTAGCGGGGGGGGAAAAAACATTCAGTACTTC. It is translated as CASSEAASGGGKNIQYF.

This clonotype was counted a few times. The chain combines TRBV9 with TRBJ2-2; 9 bases match TRBD1. Germline lookup yields CDR1 SGDLS and CDR2 YYNGEE. This CDR3 contains 17 residues. The trim removed 4 bases at V and 1 base at J, leaving 8 bases unmatched. The CDR3 DNA reads as TGTGCCAGCAGCACGAAGCCGGGACAGGGGAACACCGGGGAGCTGTTTTTT. Encoded protein: CASSTKPGQGNTGELFF.

This clonotype occurred many times. The chain has TRBV29-1 and TRBJ2-5; TRBD1 might be the D (6 bases). The germline CDR1 and CDR2 sequences are SQVTM and ANQGSEA. V lost 0 bases and J lost 3, with 14 bases in between. This CDR3 spans 15 amino acids. The DNA of the CDR3 is TGCAGCGTTGAAGATCGGACAGACCTTAAAGAGACCCAGTACTTC. Translation: CSVEDRTDLKETQYF. The complete variable domain, with remaining parts taken from reference TRBV29-1 and TRBJ2-5, reads SAVISQKPSRDICQRGTSLTIQCQVDSQVTMMFWYRQQPGQSLTLIATANQGSEATYESGFVIDKFPISRPNLTFSTLTVSNMSPEDSSIYLCSVEDRTDLKETQYFGPGTRLLVL.

This clonotype occurred a few times. The V gene is TRBV6-6, the J gene TRBJ2-7, with D possibly being TRBD1 (5 bases). Per the germline V gene, CDR1 is MNHNY and CDR2 is SVGAGI (reference sequence). The CDR3 is 12 amino acids. V was cut by 7 bases and J by 1 base, with 8 bases left in between. CDR3 loop: CASIGASYEQYF. The CDR3 nucleotides read TGTGCCAGCATTGGGGCTTCCTACGAGCAGTACTTC.

Worth noting for this clonotype: The junction shows a germline mismatch at one end, possibly a read error. V usage is TRBV9 and J usage is TRBJ2-7; 7 nucleotides align to TRBD2. The germline CDR1 and CDR2 sequences are SGDLS and YYNGEE. This CDR3 contains 13 residues. CDR3 region: CACSEHGTNEQYF. As DNA, the CDR3 is TGTGCCTGCAGCGAACACGGGACTAACGAGCAGTACTTC.

This chain connects TRBV10-3 to TRBJ1-2; 7 nucleotides match TRBD1. Germline-derived CDR1 and CDR2 are ENHRY and SYGVKD. With V trimmed by 8 bases and J by 8 bases, 11 bases remained unmatched. CDR3 length equals 13 residues. In DNA form, the CDR3 reads TGTGCCATCCGCATAGACAGGGAGCACGGCTACACCTTC. Amino acids: CAIRIDREHGYTF.